Below are 11 T cell receptor beta chains sequenced from a single sample in a study of radiotherapy plus CTLA-4 blockade in lung cancer. Assay: immunoSEQ multiplex PCR; the TCRdb copy retains only in-frame clones and omits some. This sample yields roughly 62,000 clones, of which approximately 76% are seen a single time; 2.9% belongs to the top ten. Sequenced material: peripheral blood, taken from a patient treated with radiotherapy plus ipilimumab. The receptors come from a human donor with non-small cell lung cancer who had a complete response to radiotherapy plus ipilimumab.

The rearrangement joins TRBV6-1 to TRBJ1-5, with D possibly being TRBD1 (6 bases). CDR1 is MNHNS, CDR2 SASEGT, per germline. V lost 8 bases, J lost 3 bases, and 17 bases lay in between. The CDR3 sequence is 15 residues long. CDR3 sequence reads: CASLGGVLDNQPQHF. The CDR3 nucleotides read TGTGCCAGCTTAGGGGGGGTATTGGACAATCAGCCCCAGCATTTT.

The genes are TRBV5-1 and TRBJ2-3; 9 bases are a match to TRBD1. The length of the CDR3 is 17 residues. The trim removed 0 bases at V and 0 bases at J, leaving 5 bases unmatched. Germline CDR1 SGHRS, CDR2 YFSETQ. CDR3 sequence: CASSLGDRASSTDTQYF. DNA for the CDR3: TGCGCCAGCAGCTTGGGGGACAGGGCCTCTAGCACAGATACGCAGTATTTT.

This rearrangement joins TRBV30 to TRBJ1-1; a possible D gene is TRBD1 (6 bases). The CDR3 covers 13 residues. V lost 4 bases to trimming and J lost 1 base, with 10 bases between them. Germline assignment: CDR1 GTSNPN and CDR2 SVGIG (reference sequence). CDR3 sequence: CAWNRGGNTEAFF. CDR3 nucleotides: TGTGCCTGGAACCGAGGGGGGAACACTGAAGCTTTCTTT.

The V gene is TRBV18, the J gene TRBJ1-6; 9 nucleotides agree with TRBD1. V lost 4 bases, J lost 3 bases, and 10 bases stayed unmatched. Germline assignment: CDR1 KGHSH and CDR2 LQKENI. There are 18 residues in the CDR3. The CDR3 nucleotides read TGTGCCAGCTCACAGACCGGGACAGGGATGCGCTATAATTCACCCCTCCACTTT. Translating it yields CASSQTGTGMRYNSPLHF.

This clone came up once. The V and J genes are TRBV2 and TRBJ2-7; a possible D gene is TRBD1 (7 bases). The CDR3 has 14 residues. Germline values: CDR1 SNHLY, CDR2 FYNNEI. The V and J ends lost 6 bases and 0 bases respectively, with 12 bases between them. The CDR3 DNA is TGTGCCAGCAGGGCGGGACAGAGCTCCTACGAGCAGTACTTC. Its protein product is CASRAGQSSYEQYF.

The chain has TRBV19 and TRBJ2-1, with 7 positions matching TRBD2. Germline CDR1 is LNHDA and CDR2 is SQIVND (reference sequence). Unmatched junction bases numbered 10, after V lost 4 bases and J lost 7 bases. CDR3 length equals 15 residues. CDR3 sequence reads: CASSNAGGGTNEQFF. The CDR3 DNA sequence: TGTGCCAGTAGTAATGCTGGCGGGGGAACTAATGAGCAGTTCTTC.

The chain links TRBV19 to TRBJ2-1, with a tentative D call TRBD2 (7 bases). With 4 bases removed from V and 3 bases from J, the gap between germline ends came to 19 bases. This CDR3 is built from 17 residues. Germline V CDR1 and CDR2: LNHDA, SQIVND (reference sequence). The CDR3 protein is CASSTQGGLAVYNEQFF. The CDR3 coding sequence is TGTGCCAGTAGTACCCAAGGGGGGCTAGCGGTCTACAATGAGCAGTTCTTC.

CDR3 in amino acids: CASSGTARDYGYTF. DNA for the CDR3: TGTGCCAGCAGCGGGACAGCCCGAGACTATGGCTACACCTTC. The chain recombines TRBV28 with TRBJ1-2; TRBD1 agrees at 7 bases. Losses at the gene ends were 6 bases for V and 3 bases for J; bases not matched to a gene: 7. Germline CDR1 and CDR2: MDHEN and SYDVKM. The CDR3 sequence is 14 residues long.

The chain couples TRBV6-1 to TRBJ2-1, with 7 positions matching TRBD2. Trimming removed 4 bases from V and 9 bases from J; junction bases left unmatched: 18. CDR3 length equals 17 residues. Germline CDR1 is MNHNS and CDR2 is SASEGT. CDR3 in amino acids: CASSVASGGGRMGEQFF. The CDR3 nucleotides read TGTGCCAGCAGTGTCGCTAGCGGAGGAGGTCGAATGGGTGAGCAGTTCTTC.

J is TRBJ2-1 and V is TRBV28, with a weak D call TRBD2 (6 bases). The CDR3 totals 14 residues. Germline V lookup: CDR1 MDHEN, CDR2 SYDVKM. V was cut by 7 bases and J by 7 bases, with 17 bases left in between. The CDR3 DNA follows: TGTGCCAGCACCTCGTACACTAGCCGGAATGAGCAGTTCTTC. Amino acids: CASTSYTSRNEQFF.

The chain joins TRBV27 to TRBJ1-6; perhaps TRBD1 as D (6 bases). This CDR3 has 16 residues. Trimming shortened V by 7 bases and J by 6 bases, and 19 bases separated the two germline ends. Germline loops: CDR1 MNHEY, CDR2 SMNVEV (reference sequence). CDR3 sequence reads: CASTNSYRARNSPLHF. The CDR3 DNA follows: TGTGCCAGCACCAACTCCTACAGGGCTCGTAATTCACCCCTCCACTTT.